This T cell receptor (beta chain) originates from a study of blood T cell repertoires in COVID-19 (dated by TCRdb to about 2020). About the full investigation: Collaborator samples came from the United States, Italy and Spain and covered acute and convalescent phases of COVID-19. The dataset comprised deeply sampled blood TCRbeta repertoires from subjects exposed to, actively infected with, or recovered from COVID-19. The repertoires were made available in a free public database intended to serve as a resource for research on the immune response to SARS-CoV-2. Where available, HLA class I and class II types were obtained from metadata supplied by the sample provider rather than from assay-based typing. Nearly every sample came with metadata listing a de-identified subject ID, COVID-19 status, age in years and sex. The material from the prospective study consisted of cDNA or gDNA derived from T cells, B-cell-depleted T cells, or PBMCs. Samples were obtained from the ongoing ImmuneRACE study (first 160 participants) and from 1,200 or so subjects provided by 6 global collaborators. Broader findings and caveats from the paper: The amount of clinical and demographic metadata varied by source and participant and was provided uncurated.

Notes on this clone: Its recognized antigen is unknown. No per-base quality is available; no much larger clone lies one base away.

The collaborating institutions used their own protocols to collect whole blood in K2EDTA tubes. For TCRbeta analysis, collaborators shipped samples as frozen whole blood, isolated PBMCs, or DNA extracted from either of those sample types. TCRbeta CDR3 regions were amplified from genomic DNA by means of the immunoSEQ Assay, a bias-controlled multiplex PCR. As for the original processing: Within the assay, amplification of reference gene primers was used to estimate how many nucleated cells each sample contained. To quantify the absolute abundance of each unique TCRbeta CDR3 rearrangement, sequence reads were collapsed and filtered. For each sample, productive Simpson clonality was calculated as the square root of Simpson's diversity index across productive rearrangements. Sourced from immuneACCESS, this table was stored by TCRdb with only in-frame sequences that have V and J called. A share of the clones is absent; for the studies checked, an unresolved V gene accounts for under half, and the remainder has no known explanation. V and J calls and clone size are copied from that table; D and trimming were computed from the DNA. In this sample the table shows fewer than 200,000 clones, over 75% of which occur a single time. The ten largest clonotypes hold around 6.3% of the sample.

Material: peripheral blood. The sequence was obtained from an older man with active or convalescent COVID-19.

The CDR3 loop reads CASSQDPQGTGTPGANVLTF. The nucleotide sequence is TGCGCCAGCAGCCAAGACCCCCAGGGGACAGGGACCCCGGGGGCCAACGTCCTGACTTTC. The chain joins TRBV4-1 to TRBJ2-6; 9 central bases correspond to TRBD1. V and J are trimmed by 0 bases and 4 bases, and the gene matches miss 13 bases of the junction. Spanning cysteine to phenylalanine, the CDR3 consists of 20 amino acids. CDR3 DNA only is kept here, 60 bases in frame from base 1. The germline V gene supplies CDR1 MGHRA and CDR2 YSYEKL.